The 21 T cell receptor beta chains presented below share a single source sample, sequenced in a study of blood T cells in healthy people across ages. Combining a sample-barcoded 5' primer with a J-beta primer mix, a second PCR ran for roughly 7 to 12 cycles. MiXCR, run by TCRdb on the 5' RACE reads, gives a single entry per CDR3 protein. The table has 500,000 to 700,000 distinct CDR3 sequences, about 30% seen once; the top ten hold 15% to 19%. Source material: blood. Receptor source: a woman of 80 years or more in good health.

Comments on this clonotype: A single base separates this from a much larger clone, so it may be a read error. V gene TRBV5-5 combines with J gene TRBJ2-7, with D tentatively TRBD1 or TRBD2 (5 bases each). CDR1 SGHKS and CDR2 YYEKEE come from the germline V gene (reference sequence). CDR3 length: 14 amino acids. V was cut by 1 base and J by 2 bases, with 10 bases left in between. The CDR3 reads CASSLIGAAYEQYF. The CDR3 region has the DNA TGTGCCAGCAGCTTGATCGGGGCAGCCTACGAGCAGTACTTC. Full variable domain (missing parts from reference TRBV5-5 and TRBJ2-7): DAGVTQSPTHLIKTRGQQVTLRCSPISGHKSVSWYQQVLGQGPQFIFQYYEKEERGRGNFPDRFSARQFPNYSSELNVNALLLGDSALYLCASSLIGAAYEQYFGPGTRLTVT.

Worth noting for this clonotype: With a much larger clone just one base away, this may be a read error. V is TRBV3-1 and J is TRBJ1-2; TRBD1 aligns across 7 bases. The CDR3 runs to 16 residues. The germline gives CDR1 LGHDT, CDR2 YNNKEL (reference sequence). V trimming: 7 bases; J trimming: 7 bases; junction bases outside the gene matches: 18. Written as DNA, the CDR3 is TGTGCCAGCACCCAGGGGGAACGCTTGACAACCGGTGGCTACACCTTC. It codes for CASTQGERLTTGGYTF.

This clonotype has ten or more counts. This chain uses TRBV2 with TRBJ1-2; a possible D gene is TRBD1 (5 bases). V lost 3 bases to trimming and J lost 6 bases, with 14 bases between them. The germline V gene encodes CDR1 SNHLY and CDR2 FYNNEI. CDR3 length: 14 residues. The CDR3 loop is CASSDFAGNDGYTF. The CDR3 DNA sequence: TGTGCCAGCAGTGATTTTGCAGGGAACGATGGCTACACCTTC.

The chain combines TRBV5-1 with TRBJ2-5, with 7 bases matching TRBD2. The CDR3 is 17 amino acids. Germline CDR1 SGHRS, CDR2 YFSETQ. V shed 4 bases, J shed 4 bases, and the junction held 16 bases outside the gene matches. The CDR3 spells CASSQDRGLVLRETQYF. The CDR3 DNA reads as TGCGCCAGCAGCCAAGATAGAGGACTAGTATTGCGAGAGACCCAGTACTTC.

This clonotype was detected ten times or more. The rearrangement uses TRBV9 and TRBJ2-1; 12 bases line up with TRBD2. Germline V lookup: CDR1 SGDLS, CDR2 YYNGEE. The CDR3 is 17 residues long. The ends lost 0 bases at V and 6 bases at J; junction bases unmatched: 7. CDR3 loop: CASSVEPLAGGRNEQFF. CDR3 bases: TGTGCCAGCAGCGTAGAACCACTAGCGGGGGGTCGCAATGAGCAGTTCTTC.

This clonotype was counted at least ten times. The chain has TRBV7-8 and TRBJ2-6; D perhaps matches TRBD1 (6 bases). The CDR3 is 15 amino acids. The V end lost 5 bases, the J end lost 0 bases, and 8 bases lay between the germline ends. Germline CDR1 SGHVS, CDR2 FQNEAQ. The CDR3, as DNA: TGTGCCAGCAGCGTACAGGGCTCTGGGGCCAACGTCCTGACTTTC. Translated, it gives CASSVQGSGANVLTF.

The CDR3 DNA reads TGCGCCAGCAGTGGGCCCGGGTGTACTGAAGCTTTCTTT. Amino acids: CASSGPGCTEAFF. The genes are TRBV5-1 and TRBJ1-1; D ambiguous. Germline-derived CDR1 and CDR2 are SGHRS and YFSETQ. CDR3 length equals 13 residues. With 5 bases removed from V and 5 bases from J, the gap between germline ends came to 13 bases.

The CDR3 reads CASSLQDLPTDTQYF. CDR3 bases: TGTGCCAGCAGCTTACAAGATTTACCCACAGATACGCAGTATTTT. The chain couples TRBV7-2 to TRBJ2-3; the D is unclear. Germline V gene sequence: CDR1 SGHTA, CDR2 FQGNSA. The CDR3 extends over 15 amino acids. The V gene lost 2 bases and the J gene lost 2 bases, with 11 bases spanning the gap.

The CDR3 DNA reads TGCGCCAGCAGCCCGGCACGACAGGGAAACACCATATATTTT. It specifies CASSPARQGNTIYF. The chain is built from TRBV5-1 and TRBJ1-3, with D perhaps matching TRBD1 (5 bases). The CDR3 length is 14 residues. V dropped 4 bases and J dropped 4 bases, with 12 bases sitting between them. CDR1 is SGHRS and CDR2 is YFSETQ in the germline V gene.

This clonotype was recorded many times. For the CDR3, the DNA is TGTGCCAGCAGCCCCTCGGGACAGTCCACCGGGGAGCTGTTTTTT. Translation: CASSPSGQSTGELFF. This rearrangement joins TRBV7-3 to TRBJ2-2, with 7 bases that match TRBD1. Unmatched junction bases numbered 7, after V lost 5 bases and J lost 4 bases. The CDR3 length is 15 residues. Germline CDR1 is SGHTA and CDR2 is FQGTGA.

This clonotype was observed many times. This chain links TRBV6-2 or TRBV6-3 with TRBJ1-2; D possibly corresponds to TRBD1 (6 bases). In germline, CDR1 is MNHEY, CDR2 SVGEGT. V was trimmed by 0 bases and J by 3 bases, leaving 14 bases between them. The CDR3 covers 16 residues. This CDR3 reads CASSYSGGRSDYGYTF. For the CDR3, the DNA is TGTGCCAGCAGTTACTCAGGGGGAAGGAGTGACTATGGCTACACCTTC.

The V call is TRBV6-6, the J call TRBJ2-3; tentative D call: TRBD2 (6 bases). The CDR3 has 12 amino acids. The V gene's germline CDR1 is MNHNY and CDR2 SVGAGI (reference sequence). Deletions cut 6 bases from V and 2 bases from J, with 6 bases between. In DNA, the CDR3 is TGTGCCAGCAGGCGGGACACAGATACGCAGTATTTT. This gives the protein CASRRDTDTQYF.

This clonotype was seen many times. The chain couples TRBV20-1 to TRBJ2-7, with D perhaps matching TRBD2 (6 bases). The CDR3 spans 16 residues. V was shortened by 0 bases and J by 0 bases, with 15 bases between the two germline ends. CDR1 DFQATT and CDR2 SNEGSKA come from the germline V gene (reference sequence). CDR3 DNA sequence: TGCAGTGCTAGAGATGTCGGAGGGGCGATCTCCTACGAGCAGTACTTC. Translating it yields CSARDVGGAISYEQYF.

This clonotype was picked up a small number of times. A single base separates this from a much larger clone, so it may be a read error. The genes are TRBV5-1 and TRBJ2-1; D could derive from TRBD1 or TRBD2 (6 bases each). The assigned J gene may be wrong: the sequence end matches TRBJ2-7 better. Germline values: CDR1 SGHRS, CDR2 YFSETQ. This CDR3 region has 17 residues. CDR3 amino acids: CASSLGQKGGPYNEQYF. The CDR3 DNA sequence: TGCGCCAGCAGCTTGGGGCAGAAGGGGGGCCCCTACAATGAGCAGTACTTC.

The chain couples TRBV12-3 or TRBV12-4 to TRBJ2-1, with 7 bases lining up with TRBD2. CDR3 length: 15 amino acids. Losses at the gene ends were 6 bases for V and 7 bases for J; bases not matched to a gene: 12. CDR3 DNA sequence: TGTGCCAGCAGCAACAACGCGGGGGTTTATAATGAGCAGTTCTTC. The encoded protein is CASSNNAGVYNEQFF.

Ten or more counts support this clonotype. V and J are TRBV7-2 and TRBJ1-4, with 12 bases matching TRBD1. The CDR3 loop spans 17 amino acids. Trimming removed 0 bases from V and 8 bases from J; junction bases left unmatched: 7. The germline CDR1 and CDR2 sequences are SGHTA and FQGNSA. CDR3: CASSLARLGTGGEKLFF. The CDR3 DNA reads as TGTGCCAGCAGCTTAGCGCGACTCGGGACAGGGGGCGAAAAACTGTTTTTT.

The CDR3 DNA follows: TGTGCCAGCAGCTTAGCCTGGGGGCCCTACAATGAGCAGTTCTTC. This sequence encodes CASSLAWGPYNEQFF. The rearrangement joins TRBV7-2 to TRBJ2-1, with a possible D match to TRBD1 (6 bases). The CDR3 is 15 residues long. The V gene's germline CDR1 is SGHTA and CDR2 FQGNSA. V lost 0 bases and J lost 2, with 8 bases in between.

This chain uses TRBV20-1 with TRBJ2-4, with D possibly matching TRBD1 (6 bases). The DNA end is more similar to TRBJ2-7, so the J call may be wrong. The CDR3 covers 13 residues. Germline V CDR1 and CDR2: DFQATT, SNEGSKA (reference sequence). The CDR3 sequence: CSAQRRQDNEQYF. CDR3 DNA: TGCAGTGCCCAGCGCCGACAGGATAACGAGCAGTACTTC.

This clonotype has only a few counts. A much larger clone differs from this one at a single base, so this may be a read error. The chain combines TRBV27 with TRBJ2-1, with 9 bases lining up with TRBD2. CDR1 is MNHEY, CDR2 SMNVEV, per germline (reference sequence). After removal of 1 base from V and 2 bases from J, the junction contained 3 bases not matched to a gene. CDR3 length equals 16 residues. In DNA, the CDR3 is TGTGCCAGCAGTTTATTGGGCGGGGGGGCCTACAATGAGCAGTTCTTC. This codes for CASSLLGGGAYNEQFF.

This clonotype was seen at least ten times. The genes are TRBV6-5 and TRBJ1-1; D is possibly TRBD1 (5 bases). This CDR3 spans 17 amino acids. The V and J ends lost 2 bases and 1 base respectively, with 17 bases between them. Looked up from germline, CDR1 is MNHEY and CDR2 is SVGAGI. Here the CDR3 reads CASSYHTAPTANTEAFF. The CDR3, as DNA: TGTGCCAGCAGTTACCACACGGCTCCGACAGCGAACACTGAAGCTTTCTTT.

The sample holds many counts of this clonotype. The genes are TRBV4-2 and TRBJ2-1; a possible D gene is TRBD2 (6 bases). V was pared by 0 bases and J by 10 bases, with 16 bases between. The CDR3 has 15 residues. CDR1 and CDR2 (germline): LGHNA, YNFKEQ. The CDR3 sequence: CASSQERRDPREQFF. For the CDR3, the DNA is TGTGCCAGCAGCCAAGAGAGGAGGGACCCTCGGGAGCAGTTCTTC.